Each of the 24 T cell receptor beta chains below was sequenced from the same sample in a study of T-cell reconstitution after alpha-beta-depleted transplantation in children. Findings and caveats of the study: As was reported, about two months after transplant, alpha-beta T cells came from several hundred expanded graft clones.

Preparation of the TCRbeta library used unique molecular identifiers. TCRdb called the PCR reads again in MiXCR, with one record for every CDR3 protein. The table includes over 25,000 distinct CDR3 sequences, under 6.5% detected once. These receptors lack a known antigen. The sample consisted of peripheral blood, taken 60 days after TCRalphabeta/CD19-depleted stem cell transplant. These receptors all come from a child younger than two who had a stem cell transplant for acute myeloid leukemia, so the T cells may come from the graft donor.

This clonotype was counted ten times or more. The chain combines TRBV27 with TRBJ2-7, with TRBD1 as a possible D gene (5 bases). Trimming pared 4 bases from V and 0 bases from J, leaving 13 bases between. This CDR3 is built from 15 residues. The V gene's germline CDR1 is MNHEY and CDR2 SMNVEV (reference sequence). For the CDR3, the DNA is TGTGCCAGCAGTTCCCTGGGGCGGACCTCCTACGAGCAGTACTTC. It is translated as CASSSLGRTSYEQYF.

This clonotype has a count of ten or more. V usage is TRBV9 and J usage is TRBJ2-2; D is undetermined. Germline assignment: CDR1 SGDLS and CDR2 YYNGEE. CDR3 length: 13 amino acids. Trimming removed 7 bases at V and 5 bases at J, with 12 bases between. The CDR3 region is CASGPPRTGELFF. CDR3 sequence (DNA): TGTGCCAGCGGCCCCCCGAGAACCGGGGAGCTGTTTTTT.

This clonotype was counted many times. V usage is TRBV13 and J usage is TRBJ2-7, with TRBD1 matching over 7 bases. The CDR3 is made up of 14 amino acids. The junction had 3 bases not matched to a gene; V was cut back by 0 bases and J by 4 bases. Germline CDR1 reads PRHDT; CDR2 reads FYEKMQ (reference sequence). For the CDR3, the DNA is TGTGCCAGCAGCTTAGGGGGCAGGGGGTACGAGCAGTACTTC. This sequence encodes CASSLGGRGYEQYF.

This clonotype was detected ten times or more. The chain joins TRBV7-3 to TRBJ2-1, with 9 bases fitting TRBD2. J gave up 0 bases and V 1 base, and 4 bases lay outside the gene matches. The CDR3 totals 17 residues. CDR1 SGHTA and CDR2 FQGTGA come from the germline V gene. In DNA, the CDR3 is TGTGCCAGCAGCTTAAGAGCTAGCGGGGCCTCCTACAATGAGCAGTTCTTC. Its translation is CASSLRASGASYNEQFF.

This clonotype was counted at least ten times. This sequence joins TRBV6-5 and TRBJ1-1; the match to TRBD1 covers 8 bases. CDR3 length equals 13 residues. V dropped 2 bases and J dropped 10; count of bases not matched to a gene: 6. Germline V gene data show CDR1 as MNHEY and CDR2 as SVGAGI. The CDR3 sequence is CASSYASGGRAFF. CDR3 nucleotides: TGTGCCAGCAGTTACGCGTCAGGGGGCCGAGCTTTCTTT.

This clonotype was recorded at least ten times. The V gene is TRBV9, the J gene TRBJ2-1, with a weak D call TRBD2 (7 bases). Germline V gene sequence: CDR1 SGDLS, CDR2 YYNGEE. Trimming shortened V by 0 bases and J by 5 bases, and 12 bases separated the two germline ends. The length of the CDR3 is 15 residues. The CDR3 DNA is TGTGCCAGCAGCGTAGGGGGAGGGACAAACAATGAGCAGTTCTTC. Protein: CASSVGGGTNNEQFF. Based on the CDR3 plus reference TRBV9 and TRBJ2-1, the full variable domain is DSGVTQTPKHLITATGQRVTLRCSPRSGDLSVYWYQQSLDQGLQFLIQYYNGEERAKGNILERFSAQQFPDLHSELNLSSLELGDSALYFCASSVGGGTNNEQFFGPGTRLTVL.

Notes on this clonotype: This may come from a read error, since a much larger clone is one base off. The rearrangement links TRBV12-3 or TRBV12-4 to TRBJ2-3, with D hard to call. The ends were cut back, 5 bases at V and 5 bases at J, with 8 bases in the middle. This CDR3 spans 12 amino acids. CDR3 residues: CASSLGEDTQYF. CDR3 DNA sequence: TGTGCCAGCAGTCTTGGTGAAGATACGCAGTATTTT.

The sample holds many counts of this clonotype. CDR3 DNA sequence: TGTGCCAGCAGTGATACTAGCGAAAAAAACATTCAGTACTTC. This gives the protein CASSDTSEKNIQYF. The chain links TRBV2 to TRBJ2-4; 7 bases are a match to TRBD2. Germline-derived CDR1 and CDR2 are SNHLY and FYNNEI. Trimming cost V 3 bases and J 4 bases; bases outside gene matches: 3. The CDR3 consists of 14 residues. The full variable domain, with the rest looked up from reference TRBV2 and TRBJ2-4, is EPEVTQTPSHQVTQMGQEVILRCVPISNHLYFYWYRQILGQKVEFLVSFYNNEISEKSEIFDDQFSVERPDGSNFTLKIRSTKLEDSAMYFCASSDTSEKNIQYFGAGTRLSVL.

The CDR3 region has the DNA TGTGCCAGCAGAGCTAGCGGGAGTAGCACAGATACGCAGTATTTT. It translates to CASRASGSSTDTQYF. V usage is TRBV6-2 or TRBV6-3 and J usage is TRBJ2-3; 10 nucleotides line up with TRBD2. Germline trimming cut 6 bases from V and 0 bases from J; bases unmatched to any gene: 3. The CDR3 totals 15 residues. Looked up from germline, CDR1 is MNHEY and CDR2 is SVGEGT.

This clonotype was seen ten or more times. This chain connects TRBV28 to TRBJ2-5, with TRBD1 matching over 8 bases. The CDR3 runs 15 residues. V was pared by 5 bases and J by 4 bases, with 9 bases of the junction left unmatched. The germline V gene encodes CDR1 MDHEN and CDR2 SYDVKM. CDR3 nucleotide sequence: TGTGCCAGCAGTCACCCCCTACAGGGGGGAGAGACCCAGTACTTC. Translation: CASSHPLQGGETQYF.

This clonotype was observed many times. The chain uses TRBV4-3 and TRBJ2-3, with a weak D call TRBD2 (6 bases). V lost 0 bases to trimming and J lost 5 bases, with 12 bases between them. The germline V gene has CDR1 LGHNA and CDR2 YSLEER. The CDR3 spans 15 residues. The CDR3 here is CASSQDRGREDTQYF. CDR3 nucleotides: TGCGCCAGCAGCCAAGATCGAGGGCGGGAAGATACGCAGTATTTT.

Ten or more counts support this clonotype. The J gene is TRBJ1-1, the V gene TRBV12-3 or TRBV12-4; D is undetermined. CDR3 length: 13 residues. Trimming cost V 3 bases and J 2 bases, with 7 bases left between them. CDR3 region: CASSLWANTEAFF. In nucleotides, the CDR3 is TGTGCCAGCAGTTTGTGGGCCAACACTGAAGCTTTCTTT.

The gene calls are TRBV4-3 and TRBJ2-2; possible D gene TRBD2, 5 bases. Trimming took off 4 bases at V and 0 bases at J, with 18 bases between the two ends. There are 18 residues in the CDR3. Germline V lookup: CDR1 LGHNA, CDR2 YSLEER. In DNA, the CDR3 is TGCGCCAGCAGCCCCTCCATGAGAGGGATCGCGAACACCGGGGAGCTGTTTTTT. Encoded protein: CASSPSMRGIANTGELFF.

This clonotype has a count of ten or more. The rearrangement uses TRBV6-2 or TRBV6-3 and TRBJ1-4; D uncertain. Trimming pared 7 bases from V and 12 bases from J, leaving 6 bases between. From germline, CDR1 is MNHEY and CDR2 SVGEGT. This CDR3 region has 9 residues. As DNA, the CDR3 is TGTGCCAGCAAGACGGAACTGTTTTTT. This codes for CASKTELFF.

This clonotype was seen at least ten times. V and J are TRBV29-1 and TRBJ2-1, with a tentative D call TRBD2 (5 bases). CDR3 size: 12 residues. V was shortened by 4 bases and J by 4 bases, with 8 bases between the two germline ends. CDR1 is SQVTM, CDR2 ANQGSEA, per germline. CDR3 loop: CSVVGAYNEQFF. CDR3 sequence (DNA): TGCAGCGTTGTGGGAGCTTACAATGAGCAGTTCTTC.

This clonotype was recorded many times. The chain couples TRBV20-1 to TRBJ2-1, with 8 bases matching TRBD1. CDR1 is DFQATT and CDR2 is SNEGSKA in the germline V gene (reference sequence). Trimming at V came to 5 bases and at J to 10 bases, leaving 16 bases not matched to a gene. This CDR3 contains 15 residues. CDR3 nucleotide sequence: TGCAGTGCTTTACAGGGGGGACGGAGGAGGAACGAGCAGTTCTTC. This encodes CSALQGGRRRNEQFF.

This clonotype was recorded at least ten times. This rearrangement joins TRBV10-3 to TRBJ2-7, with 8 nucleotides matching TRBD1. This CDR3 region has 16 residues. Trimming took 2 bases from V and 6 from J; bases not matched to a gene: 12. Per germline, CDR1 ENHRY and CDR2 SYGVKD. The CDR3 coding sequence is TGTGCCATCAGTGAGCGCGACAGGGGCAGTAGTGGCGAGCAGTACTTC. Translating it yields CAISERDRGSSGEQYF.

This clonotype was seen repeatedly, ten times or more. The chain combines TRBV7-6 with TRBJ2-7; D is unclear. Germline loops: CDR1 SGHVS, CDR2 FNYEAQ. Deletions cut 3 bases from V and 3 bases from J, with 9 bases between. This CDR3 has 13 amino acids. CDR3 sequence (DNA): TGTGCCAGCAGCTTCGGCCCCTTCTACGAGCAGTACTTC. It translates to CASSFGPFYEQYF. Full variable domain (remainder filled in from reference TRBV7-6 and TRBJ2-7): GAGVSQSPRYKVTKRGQDVALRCDPISGHVSLYWYRQALGQGPEFLTYFNYEAQQDKSGLPNDRFSAERPEGSISTLTIQRTEQRDSAMYRCASSFGPFYEQYFGPGTRLTVT.

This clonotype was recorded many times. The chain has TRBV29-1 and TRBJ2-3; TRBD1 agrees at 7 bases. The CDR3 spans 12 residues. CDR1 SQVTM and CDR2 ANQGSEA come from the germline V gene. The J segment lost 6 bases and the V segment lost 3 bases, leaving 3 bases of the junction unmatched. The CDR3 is CSVDGTADTQYF. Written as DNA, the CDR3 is TGCAGCGTTGATGGGACAGCCGATACGCAGTATTTT.

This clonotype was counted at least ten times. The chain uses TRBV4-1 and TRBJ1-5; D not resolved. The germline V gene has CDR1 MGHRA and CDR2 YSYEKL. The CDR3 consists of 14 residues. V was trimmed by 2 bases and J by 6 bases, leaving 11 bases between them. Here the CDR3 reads CASSQLPSPQPQHF. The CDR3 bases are TGCGCCAGCAGCCAACTACCCTCCCCTCAGCCCCAGCATTTT.

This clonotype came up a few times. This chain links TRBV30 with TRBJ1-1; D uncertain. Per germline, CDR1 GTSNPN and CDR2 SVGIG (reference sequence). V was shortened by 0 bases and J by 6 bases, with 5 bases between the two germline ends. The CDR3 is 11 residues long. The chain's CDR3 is CAWSVGAEAFF. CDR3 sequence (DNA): TGTGCCTGGAGTGTTGGGGCTGAAGCTTTCTTT.

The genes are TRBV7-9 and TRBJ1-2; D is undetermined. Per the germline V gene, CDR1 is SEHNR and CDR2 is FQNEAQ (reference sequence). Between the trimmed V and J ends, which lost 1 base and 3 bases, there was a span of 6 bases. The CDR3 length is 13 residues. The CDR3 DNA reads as TGTGCCAGCAGCTTAGGCTCGGACTATGGCTACACCTTC. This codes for CASSLGSDYGYTF.

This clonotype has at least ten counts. CDR3 in DNA: TGTGCCAGCAGTTTAGGACAGGGGGGATACAATGAGCAGTTCTTC. Amino acid sequence: CASSLGQGGYNEQFF. The V gene is TRBV12-3 or TRBV12-4, the J gene TRBJ2-1; 9 bases are shared with TRBD1. The CDR3 extends over 15 amino acids. Trimming at V came to 1 base and at J to 4 bases, leaving 2 bases not matched to a gene.

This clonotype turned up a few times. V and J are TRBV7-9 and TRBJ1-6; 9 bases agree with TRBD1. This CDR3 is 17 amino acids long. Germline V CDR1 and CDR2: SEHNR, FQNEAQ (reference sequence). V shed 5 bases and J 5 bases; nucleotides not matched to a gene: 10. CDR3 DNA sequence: TGTGCCAGCAGCGCCTGGACAGGGGAGCCCGATAATTCACCCCTCCACTTT. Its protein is CASSAWTGEPDNSPLHF.